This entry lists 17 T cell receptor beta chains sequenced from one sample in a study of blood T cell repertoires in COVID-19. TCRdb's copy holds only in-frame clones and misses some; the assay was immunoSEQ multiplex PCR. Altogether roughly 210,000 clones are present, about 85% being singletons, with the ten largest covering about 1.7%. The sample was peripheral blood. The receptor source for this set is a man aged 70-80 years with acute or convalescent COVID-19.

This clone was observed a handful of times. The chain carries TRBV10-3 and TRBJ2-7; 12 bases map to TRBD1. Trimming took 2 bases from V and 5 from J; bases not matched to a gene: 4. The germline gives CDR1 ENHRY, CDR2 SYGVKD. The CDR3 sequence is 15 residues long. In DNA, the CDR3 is TGTGCCATCAGTGAGGGGACAGGGGGCTTCGACGAGCAGTACTTC. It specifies CAISEGTGGFDEQYF.

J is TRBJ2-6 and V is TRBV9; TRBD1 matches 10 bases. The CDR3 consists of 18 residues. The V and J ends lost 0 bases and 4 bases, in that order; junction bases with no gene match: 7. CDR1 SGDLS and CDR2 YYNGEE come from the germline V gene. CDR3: CASSVGVGQGLGANVLTF. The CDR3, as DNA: TGTGCCAGCAGCGTAGGGGTGGGACAGGGGTTAGGGGCCAACGTCCTGACTTTC.

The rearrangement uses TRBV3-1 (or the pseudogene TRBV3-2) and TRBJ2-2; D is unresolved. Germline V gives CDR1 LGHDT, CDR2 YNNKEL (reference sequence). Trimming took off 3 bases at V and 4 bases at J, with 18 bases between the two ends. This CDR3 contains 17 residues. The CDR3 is CASSQGLLVAVTGELFF. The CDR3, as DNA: TGTGCCAGCAGCCAGGGTCTTTTAGTGGCGGTCACCGGGGAGCTGTTTTTT.

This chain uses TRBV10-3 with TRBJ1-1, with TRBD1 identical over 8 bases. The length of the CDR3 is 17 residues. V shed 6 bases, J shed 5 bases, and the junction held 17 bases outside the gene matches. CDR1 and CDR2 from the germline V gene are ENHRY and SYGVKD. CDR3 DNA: TGTGCCATCAGCTTGACAGGGGAGAGAGGTCTGGGGACTGAAGCTTTCTTT. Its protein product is CAISLTGERGLGTEAFF.

DNA of the CDR3: TGTGCCTGGGGCACCGGGTCCAACGTCCTGACTTTC. The encoded protein is CAWGTGSNVLTF. The chain employs TRBV30 and TRBJ2-6; D is ambiguous. V was shortened by 5 bases and J by 8 bases, with 10 bases between the two germline ends. CDR3 length equals 12 residues. Germline lookup yields CDR1 GTSNPN and CDR2 SVGIG (reference sequence).

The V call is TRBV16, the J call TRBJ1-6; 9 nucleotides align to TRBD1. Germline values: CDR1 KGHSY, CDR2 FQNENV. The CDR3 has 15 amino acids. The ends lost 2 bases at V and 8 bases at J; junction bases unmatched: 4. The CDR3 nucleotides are TGTGCCAGCAGCCAAGGGGGACAGGGAGATTCACCCCTCCACTTT. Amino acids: CASSQGGQGDSPLHF.

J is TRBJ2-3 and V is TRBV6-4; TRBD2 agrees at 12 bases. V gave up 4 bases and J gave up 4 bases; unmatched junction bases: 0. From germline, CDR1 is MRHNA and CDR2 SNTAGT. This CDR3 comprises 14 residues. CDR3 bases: TGTGCCAGCAGTGGACTAGCGGGAGCAGATACGCAGTATTTT. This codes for CASSGLAGADTQYF.

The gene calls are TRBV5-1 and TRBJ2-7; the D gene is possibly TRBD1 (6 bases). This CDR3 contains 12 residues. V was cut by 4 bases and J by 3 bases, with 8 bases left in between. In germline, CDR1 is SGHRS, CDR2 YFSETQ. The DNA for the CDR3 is TGCGCCAGCAGCCAACAGGGCTACGAGCAGTACTTC. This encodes CASSQQGYEQYF.

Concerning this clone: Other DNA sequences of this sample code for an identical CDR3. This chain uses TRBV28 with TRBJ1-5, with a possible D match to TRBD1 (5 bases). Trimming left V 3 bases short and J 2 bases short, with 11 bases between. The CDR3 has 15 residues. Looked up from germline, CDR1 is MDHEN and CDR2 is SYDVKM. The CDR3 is CASSFVAGGNQPQHF. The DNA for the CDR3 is TGTGCCAGCAGTTTTGTAGCGGGGGGCAATCAGCCCCAGCATTTT.

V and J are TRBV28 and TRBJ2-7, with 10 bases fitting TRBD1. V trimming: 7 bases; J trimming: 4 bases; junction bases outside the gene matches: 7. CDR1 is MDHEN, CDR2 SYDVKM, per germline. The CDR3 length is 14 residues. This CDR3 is CASTGQGGLYEQYF. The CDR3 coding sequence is TGTGCCAGCACAGGACAGGGGGGTCTATACGAGCAGTACTTC.

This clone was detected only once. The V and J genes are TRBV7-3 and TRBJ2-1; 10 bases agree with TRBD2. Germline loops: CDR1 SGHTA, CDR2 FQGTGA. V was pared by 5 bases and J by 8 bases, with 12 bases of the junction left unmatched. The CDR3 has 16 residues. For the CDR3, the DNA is TGTGCCAGCAGCAGTAACGGCCTAGCGGGAGTACATGAGCAGTTCTTC. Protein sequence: CASSSNGLAGVHEQFF.

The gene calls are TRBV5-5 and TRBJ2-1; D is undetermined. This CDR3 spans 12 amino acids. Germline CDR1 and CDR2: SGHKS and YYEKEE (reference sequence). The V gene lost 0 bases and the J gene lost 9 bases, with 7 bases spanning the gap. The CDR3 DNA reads TGTGCCAGCAGCTTGGACCCGCGTGAGCAGTTCTTC. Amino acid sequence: CASSLDPREQFF. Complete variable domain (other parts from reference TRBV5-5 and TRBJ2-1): DAGVTQSPTHLIKTRGQQVTLRCSPISGHKSVSWYQQVLGQGPQFIFQYYEKEERGRGNFPDRFSARQFPNYSSELNVNALLLGDSALYLCASSLDPREQFFGPGTRLTVL.

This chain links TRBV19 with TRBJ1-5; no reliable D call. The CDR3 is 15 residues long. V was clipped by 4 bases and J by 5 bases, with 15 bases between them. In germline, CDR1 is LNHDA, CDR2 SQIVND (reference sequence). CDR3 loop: CASSTYAGIYQPQHF. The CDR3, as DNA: TGTGCCAGTAGTACTTATGCGGGCATTTATCAGCCCCAGCATTTT. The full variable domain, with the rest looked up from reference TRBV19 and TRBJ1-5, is DGGITQSPKYLFRKEGQNVTLSCEQNLNHDAMYWYRQDPGQGLRLIYYSQIVNDFQKGDIAEGYSVSREKKESFPLTVTSAQKNPTAFYLCASSTYAGIYQPQHFGDGTRLSIL.

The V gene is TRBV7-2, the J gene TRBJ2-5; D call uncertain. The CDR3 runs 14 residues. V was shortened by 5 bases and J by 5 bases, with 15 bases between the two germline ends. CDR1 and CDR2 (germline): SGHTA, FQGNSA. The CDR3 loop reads CASSPQNRYETQYF. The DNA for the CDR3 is TGTGCCAGCAGCCCACAAAACCGTTATGAGACCCAGTACTTC.

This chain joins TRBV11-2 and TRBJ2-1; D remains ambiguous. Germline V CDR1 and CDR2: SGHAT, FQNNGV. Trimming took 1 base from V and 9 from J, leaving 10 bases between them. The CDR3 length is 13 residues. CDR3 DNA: TGTGCCAGCAGCTTAGGTGACTTAGGTGAGCAGTTCTTC. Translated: CASSLGDLGEQFF.

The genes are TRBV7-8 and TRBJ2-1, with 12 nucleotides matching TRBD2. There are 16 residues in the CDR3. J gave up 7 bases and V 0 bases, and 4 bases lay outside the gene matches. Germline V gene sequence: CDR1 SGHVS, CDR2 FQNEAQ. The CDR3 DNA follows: TGTGCCAGCAGCTTAGCGACTAGCGGGAGAAATAATGAGCAGTTCTTC. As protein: CASSLATSGRNNEQFF.

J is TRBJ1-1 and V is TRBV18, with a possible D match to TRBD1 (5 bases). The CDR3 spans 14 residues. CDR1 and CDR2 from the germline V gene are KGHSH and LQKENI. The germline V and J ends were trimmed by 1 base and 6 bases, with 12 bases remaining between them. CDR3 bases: TGTGCCAGCTCACCACAGGGGAAATGGCCTGAAGCTTTCTTT. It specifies CASSPQGKWPEAFF.